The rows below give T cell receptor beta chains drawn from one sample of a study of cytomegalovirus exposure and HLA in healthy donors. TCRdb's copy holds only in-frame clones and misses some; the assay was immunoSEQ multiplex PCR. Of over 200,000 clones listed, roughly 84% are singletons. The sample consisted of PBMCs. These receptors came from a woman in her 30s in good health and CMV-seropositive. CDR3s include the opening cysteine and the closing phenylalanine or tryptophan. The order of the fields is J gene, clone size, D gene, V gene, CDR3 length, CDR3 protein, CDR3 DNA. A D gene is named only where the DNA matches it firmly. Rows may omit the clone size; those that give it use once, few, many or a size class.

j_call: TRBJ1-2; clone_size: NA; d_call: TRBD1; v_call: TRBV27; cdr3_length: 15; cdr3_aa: CASSLKGQLLYGYTF; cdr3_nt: TGTGCCAGCAGTTTAAAGGGACAGCTTCTCTATGGCTACACCTTC
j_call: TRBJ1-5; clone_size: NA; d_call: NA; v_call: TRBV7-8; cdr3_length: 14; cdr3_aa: CASSPGALRQPQHF; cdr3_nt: TGTGCCAGCAGCCCAGGGGCCCTTCGGCAGCCCCAGCATTTT
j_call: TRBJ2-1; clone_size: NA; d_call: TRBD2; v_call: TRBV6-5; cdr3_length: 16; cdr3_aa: CASSSLAGGAYNEQFF; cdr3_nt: TGTGCCAGCAGTTCACTAGCGGGAGGAGCCTACAATGAGCAGTTCTTC
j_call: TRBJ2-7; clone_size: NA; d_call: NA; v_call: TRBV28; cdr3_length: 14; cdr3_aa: CASSSDGSSYEQYF; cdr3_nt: TGTGCCAGCAGTTCTGACGGGTCATCCTACGAGCAGTACTTC
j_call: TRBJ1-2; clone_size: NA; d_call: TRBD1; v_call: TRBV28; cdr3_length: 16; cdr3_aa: CASSLFRQGVNYGYTF; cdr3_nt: TGTGCCAGCAGTTTATTTCGACAGGGGGTAAACTATGGCTACACCTTC
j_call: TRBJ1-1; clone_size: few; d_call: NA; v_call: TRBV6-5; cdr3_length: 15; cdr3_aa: CASSYSLDRNTEAFF; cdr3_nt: TGTGCCAGCAGTTACTCCCTTGACAGGAACACTGAAGCTTTCTTT
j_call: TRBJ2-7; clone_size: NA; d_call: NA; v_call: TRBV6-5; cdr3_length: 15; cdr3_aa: CASSYSIGSSYEQYF; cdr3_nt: TGTGCCAGCAGTTACTCGATAGGGTCGTCCTACGAGCAGTACTTC
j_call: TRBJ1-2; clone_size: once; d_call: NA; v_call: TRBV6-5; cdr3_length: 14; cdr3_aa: CASSYEGSNYGYTF; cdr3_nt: TGTGCCAGCAGTTACGAGGGCAGCAACTATGGCTACACCTTC
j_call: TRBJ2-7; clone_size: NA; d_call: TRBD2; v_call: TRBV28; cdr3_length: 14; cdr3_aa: CASSLGTSGNEQYF; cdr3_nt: TGTGCCAGCAGTTTAGGGACTAGCGGGAACGAGCAGTACTTC
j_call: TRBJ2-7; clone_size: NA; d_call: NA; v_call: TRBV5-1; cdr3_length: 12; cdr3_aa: CASRVASGEQYF; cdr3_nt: TGCGCCAGCAGAGTAGCTTCGGGGGAGCAGTACTTC
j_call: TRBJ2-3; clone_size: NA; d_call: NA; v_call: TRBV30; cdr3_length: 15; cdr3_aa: CAWSVHGSGVDTQYF; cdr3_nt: TGTGCCTGGAGTGTACATGGCTCAGGGGTAGATACGCAGTATTTT
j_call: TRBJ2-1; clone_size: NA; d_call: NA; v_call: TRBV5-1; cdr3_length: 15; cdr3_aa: CASSVGLTTRNEQFF; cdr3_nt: TGCGCCAGCAGCGTCGGGTTAACTACGCGGAATGAGCAGTTCTTC
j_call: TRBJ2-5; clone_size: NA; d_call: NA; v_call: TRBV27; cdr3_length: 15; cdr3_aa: CASRDRALYQETQYF; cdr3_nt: TGTGCCAGCAGGGACAGAGCCCTGTACCAAGAGACCCAGTACTTC
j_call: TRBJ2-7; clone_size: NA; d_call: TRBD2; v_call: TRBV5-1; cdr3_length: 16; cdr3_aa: CASSLASREAPQEQYF; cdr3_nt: TGCGCCAGCAGCTTAGCCTCGCGGGAGGCCCCCCAGGAGCAGTACTTC
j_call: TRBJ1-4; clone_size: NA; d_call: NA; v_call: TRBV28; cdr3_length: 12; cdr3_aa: CASSFRGEKLFF; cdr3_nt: TGTGCCAGCAGTTTCAGGGGTGAAAAACTGTTTTTT
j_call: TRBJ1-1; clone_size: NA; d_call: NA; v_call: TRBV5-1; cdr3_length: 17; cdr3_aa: CASSLARLDSRRTEAFF; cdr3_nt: TGCGCCAGCAGCTTGGCCAGATTAGACAGTCGGAGGACTGAAGCTTTCTTT
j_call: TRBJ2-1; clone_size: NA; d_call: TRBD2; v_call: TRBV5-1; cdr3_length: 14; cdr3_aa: CASRSGGLYNEQFF; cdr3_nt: TGCGCCAGCAGGTCGGGAGGGCTCTACAATGAGCAGTTCTTC
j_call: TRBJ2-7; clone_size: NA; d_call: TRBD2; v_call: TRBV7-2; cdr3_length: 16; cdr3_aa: CASSLSSAGGSYEQYF; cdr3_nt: TGTGCCAGCAGCTTAAGTTCAGCGGGAGGGTCCTACGAGCAGTACTTC
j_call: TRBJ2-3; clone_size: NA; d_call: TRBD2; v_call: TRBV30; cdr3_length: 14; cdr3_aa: CAWSRREITDTQYF; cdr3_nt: TGTGCCTGGAGTAGGCGGGAGATCACAGATACGCAGTATTTT
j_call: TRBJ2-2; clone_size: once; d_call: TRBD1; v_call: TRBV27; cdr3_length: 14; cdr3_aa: CASSFTGGTGELFF; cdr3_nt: TGTGCCAGCAGTTTCACAGGGGGCACCGGGGAGCTGTTTTTT
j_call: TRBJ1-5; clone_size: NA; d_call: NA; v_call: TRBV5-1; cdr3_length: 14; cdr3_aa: CASSTGQRDQPQHF; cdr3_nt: TGCGCCAGCAGCACCGGACAGCGCGATCAGCCCCAGCATTTT
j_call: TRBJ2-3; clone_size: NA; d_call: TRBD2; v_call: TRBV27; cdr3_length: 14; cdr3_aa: CASSVGTSSHTQYF; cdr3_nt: TGTGCCAGCAGTGTCGGGACTAGCAGTCATACGCAGTATTTT
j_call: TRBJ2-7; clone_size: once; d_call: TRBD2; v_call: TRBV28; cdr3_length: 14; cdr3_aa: CASTWTSGRSEQYF; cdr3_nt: TGTGCCAGCACGTGGACTAGCGGGAGGAGTGAGCAGTACTTC
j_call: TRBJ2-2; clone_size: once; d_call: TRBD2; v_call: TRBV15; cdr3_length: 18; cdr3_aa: CATSKPKAGGSNTGELFF; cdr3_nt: TGTGCCACCAGCAAACCGAAAGCGGGAGGGTCGAACACCGGGGAGCTGTTTTTT
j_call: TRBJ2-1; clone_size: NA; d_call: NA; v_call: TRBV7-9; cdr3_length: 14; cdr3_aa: CASSQANRNNEQFF; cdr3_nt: TGTGCCAGCAGCCAAGCTAATAGGAACAATGAGCAGTTCTTC
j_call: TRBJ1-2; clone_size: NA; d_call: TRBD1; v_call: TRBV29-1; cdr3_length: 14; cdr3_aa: CSVEGTEDNYGYTF; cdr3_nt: TGCAGCGTTGAGGGGACAGAGGATAACTATGGCTACACCTTC
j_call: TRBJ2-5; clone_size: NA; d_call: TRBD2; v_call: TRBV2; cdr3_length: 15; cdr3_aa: CASSVLAGPQETQYF; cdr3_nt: TGTGCCAGCAGTGTGCTAGCGGGACCCCAAGAGACCCAGTACTTC
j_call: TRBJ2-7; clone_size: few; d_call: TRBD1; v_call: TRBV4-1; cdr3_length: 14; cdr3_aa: CASSRTGGFSEQYF; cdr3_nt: TGCGCCAGCAGCCGGACAGGGGGCTTCAGCGAGCAGTACTTC
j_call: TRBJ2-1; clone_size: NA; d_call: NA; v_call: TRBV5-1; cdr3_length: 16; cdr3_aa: CASSLGRDWTSGEQFF; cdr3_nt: TGCGCCAGCAGCTTGGGTAGGGATTGGACTTCAGGTGAGCAGTTCTTC
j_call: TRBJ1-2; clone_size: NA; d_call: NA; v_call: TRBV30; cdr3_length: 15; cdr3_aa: CAWTLPRAANYGYTF; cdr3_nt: TGTGCCTGGACCCTGCCCCGGGCAGCCAACTATGGCTACACCTTC
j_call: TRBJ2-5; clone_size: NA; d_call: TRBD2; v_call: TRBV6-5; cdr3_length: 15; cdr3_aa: CASSSGLVGDETQYF; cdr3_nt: TGTGCCAGCAGTAGCGGACTAGTTGGTGACGAGACCCAGTACTTC
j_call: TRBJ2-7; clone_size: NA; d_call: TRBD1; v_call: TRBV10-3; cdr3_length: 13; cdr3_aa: CAIKGQGTYEQYF; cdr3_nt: TGTGCCATCAAGGGACAGGGGACCTACGAGCAGTACTTC
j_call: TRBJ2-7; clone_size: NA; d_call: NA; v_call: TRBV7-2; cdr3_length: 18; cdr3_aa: CASSRSYSVEGFSYEQYF; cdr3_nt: TGTGCCAGCAGCCGGTCTTATAGCGTTGAGGGCTTCTCCTACGAGCAGTACTTC
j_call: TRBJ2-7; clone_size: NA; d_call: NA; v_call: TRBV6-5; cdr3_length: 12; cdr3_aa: CASSTGSYEQYF; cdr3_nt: TGTGCCAGCAGCACAGGGTCCTACGAGCAGTACTTC
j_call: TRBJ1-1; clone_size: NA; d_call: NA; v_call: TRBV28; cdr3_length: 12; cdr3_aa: CASAPTNTEAFF; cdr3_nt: TGTGCCAGCGCACCCACGAACACTGAAGCTTTCTTT
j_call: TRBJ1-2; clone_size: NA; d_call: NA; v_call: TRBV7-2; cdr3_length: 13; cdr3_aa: CASSLRDGDGYTF; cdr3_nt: TGTGCCAGCAGCCTGCGAGACGGCGATGGCTACACCTTC
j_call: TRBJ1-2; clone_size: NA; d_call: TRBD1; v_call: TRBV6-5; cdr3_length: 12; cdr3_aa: CATTRGRGGYTF; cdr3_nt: TGTGCCACCACCAGGGGGCGAGGTGGCTACACCTTC
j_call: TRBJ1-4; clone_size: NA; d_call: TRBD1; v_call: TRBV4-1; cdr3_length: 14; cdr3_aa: CASSHGTGVEKLFF; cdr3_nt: TGCGCCAGCAGCCATGGGACAGGCGTGGAAAAACTGTTTTTT
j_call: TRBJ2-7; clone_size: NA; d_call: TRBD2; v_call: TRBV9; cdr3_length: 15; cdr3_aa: CASSVILAGSYEQYF; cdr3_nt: TGTGCCAGCAGCGTAATACTAGCGGGCTCCTACGAGCAGTACTTC
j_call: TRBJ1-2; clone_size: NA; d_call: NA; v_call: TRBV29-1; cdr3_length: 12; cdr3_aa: CSVETRLIGYTF; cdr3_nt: TGCAGCGTTGAAACCAGGTTGATTGGCTACACCTTC
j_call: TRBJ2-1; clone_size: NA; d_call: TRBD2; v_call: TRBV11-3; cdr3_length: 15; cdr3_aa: CASTGGLAGVNEQFF; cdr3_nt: TGTGCCAGCACGGGGGGACTAGCGGGAGTAAATGAGCAGTTCTTC
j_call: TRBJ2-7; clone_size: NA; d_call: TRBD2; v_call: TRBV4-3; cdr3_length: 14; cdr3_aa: CASSRGGSSYEQYF; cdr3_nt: TGCGCCAGCAGCCGGGGCGGGAGCTCCTACGAGCAGTACTTC
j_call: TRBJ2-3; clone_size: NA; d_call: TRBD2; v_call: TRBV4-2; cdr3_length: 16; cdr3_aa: CASSQPGLASTDTQYF; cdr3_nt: TGTGCCAGCAGCCAGCCCGGACTAGCGAGCACAGATACGCAGTATTTT
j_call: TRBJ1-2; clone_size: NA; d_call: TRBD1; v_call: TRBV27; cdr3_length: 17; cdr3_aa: CASSRRGQGTPNYGYTF; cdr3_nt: TGTGCCAGTTCACGACGTGGACAGGGCACTCCTAACTATGGCTACACCTTC
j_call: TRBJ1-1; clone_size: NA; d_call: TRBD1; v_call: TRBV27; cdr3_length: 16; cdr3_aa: CASIRVAGGMNTEAFF; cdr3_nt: TGTGCCAGCATTCGTGTTGCAGGGGGCATGAACACTGAAGCTTTCTTT
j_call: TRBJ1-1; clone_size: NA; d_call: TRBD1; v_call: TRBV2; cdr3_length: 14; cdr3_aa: CASSRQGIVTEAFF; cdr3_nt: TGTGCCAGCAGTAGACAGGGGATAGTCACTGAAGCTTTCTTT
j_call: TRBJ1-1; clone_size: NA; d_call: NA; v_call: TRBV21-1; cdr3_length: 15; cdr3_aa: CASSLKGRRWTEAFF; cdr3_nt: TGTGCCAGCAGCCTTAAGGGGAGGCGATGGACTGAAGCTTTCTTT
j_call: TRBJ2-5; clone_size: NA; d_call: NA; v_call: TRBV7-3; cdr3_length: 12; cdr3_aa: CASSLSRETQYF; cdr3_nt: TGTGCCAGCAGCTTAAGTAGAGAGACCCAGTACTTC
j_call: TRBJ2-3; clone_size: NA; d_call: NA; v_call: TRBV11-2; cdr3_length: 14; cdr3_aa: CASSFGAGTDTQYF; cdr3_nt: TGTGCCAGCAGCTTCGGTGCGGGCACAGATACGCAGTATTTT
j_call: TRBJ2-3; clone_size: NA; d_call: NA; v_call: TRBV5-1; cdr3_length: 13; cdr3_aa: CASSLGPADTQYF; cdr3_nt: TGCGCCAGCAGCTTGGGACCAGCAGATACGCAGTATTTT